One sample yielded the 6 T cell receptor beta chains listed below, sequenced in a study of shared clonotypes between healthy human individuals. Some clones are missing from TCRdb's copy, which holds only in-frame ones; the method was immunoSEQ multiplex PCR. The sample lists 2 million to 2.5 million clones, approximately 95% occurring once. The naive CD8 fraction comprised CD45RO-negative cells positively selected for CCR7 and excluded terminally differentiated effector memory CD45RA+ cells. Input material: naive CD8+ T cells sorted from blood. The receptors come from a man aged 18-30 years in good health.

The V call is TRBV28, the J call TRBJ2-7; weak D call: TRBD1 (6 bases). V lost 5 bases and J lost 2, with 16 bases in between. The CDR3 loop spans 15 amino acids. Germline-derived CDR1 and CDR2 are MDHEN and SYDVKM. The CDR3, as DNA: TGTGCCAGCAGTGAGACAGGAGCTCCGGCCTACGAGCAGTACTTC. It specifies CASSETGAPAYEQYF.

V gene TRBV7-9 combines with J gene TRBJ2-7; D is possibly TRBD1 (6 bases). The CDR3 is made up of 14 amino acids. Trimming stripped 5 bases from V and 3 bases from J, with 14 bases between. Per germline, CDR1 SEHNR and CDR2 FQNEAQ (reference sequence). The CDR3 coding sequence is TGTGCCAGCAGCCCAACAGGGTCCGGCTACGAGCAGTACTTC. This gives the protein CASSPTGSGYEQYF. The whole variable domain, filled in from reference TRBV7-9 and TRBJ2-7, reads DTGVSQNPRHKITKRGQNVTFRCDPISEHNRLYWYRQTLGQGPEFLTYFQNEAQLEKSRLLSDRFSAERPKGSFSTLEIQRTEQGDSAMYLCASSPTGSGYEQYFGPGTRLTVT.

The chain joins TRBV7-6 to TRBJ2-2; a weak D match, TRBD1 (6 bases). Trimming removed 4 bases at V and 7 bases at J, with 13 bases between. The germline V gene has CDR1 SGHVS and CDR2 FNYEAQ. This CDR3 is 14 amino acids long. The CDR3 DNA reads as TGTGCCAGCAGCTCCGGGACACAGGGCGGGGAGCTGTTTTTT. Its protein product is CASSSGTQGGELFF.

V gene TRBV5-4 combines with J gene TRBJ2-1, with D hard to call. V was clipped by 0 bases and J by 7 bases, with 8 bases between them. Germline CDR1 and CDR2: SGHNT and YYREEE (reference sequence). The CDR3 spans 13 residues. The CDR3 here is CASSLGGANEQFF. Written as DNA, the CDR3 is TGTGCCAGCAGCTTGGGGGGTGCAAATGAGCAGTTCTTC.

This chain links TRBV4-2 with TRBJ2-1; D call uncertain. Germline values: CDR1 LGHNA, CDR2 YNFKEQ. Trimming took 1 base from V and 4 from J, leaving 5 bases between them. This CDR3 spans 13 amino acids. The CDR3 region is CASSQGVYNEQFF. The CDR3, as DNA: TGTGCCAGCAGCCAAGGGGTATACAATGAGCAGTTCTTC.

The gene calls are TRBV27 and TRBJ2-7; 7 positions agree with TRBD2. Per the germline V gene, CDR1 is MNHEY and CDR2 is SMNVEV (reference sequence). V shed 3 bases, J shed 1 base, and the junction held 9 bases outside the gene matches. The CDR3 is 16 amino acids. The CDR3, as DNA: TGTGCCAGCAGTTTCTCAAGCGGGGAGAAGTCCTACGAGCAGTACTTC. It specifies CASSFSSGEKSYEQYF.